Presented here are 24 T cell receptor beta chains from one specimen sequenced in a study of shared clonotypes between healthy human individuals. Using immunoSEQ multiplex PCR, the repertoire was profiled, and TCRdb retains in-frame clones only, with some absent. The table has about 1.5 million clones, around 98% seen once. Sequencing was carried out using naive CD4+ T cells sorted from blood. The sample's subset: CD45RA+ positively selected. Source of these receptors: a man under 40 in good health.

This chain connects TRBV19 to TRBJ1-3, with D possibly being TRBD1 (6 bases). Germline V CDR1 and CDR2: LNHDA, SQIVND (reference sequence). V was cut by 4 bases and J by 1 base, with 14 bases left in between. The CDR3 totals 16 residues. CDR3: CASSTLWTESGNTIYF. The CDR3 nucleotides are TGTGCCAGTAGTACCCTATGGACAGAATCTGGAAACACCATATATTTT.

The chain recombines TRBV7-9 with TRBJ2-7; D possibly matches TRBD1 or TRBD2 (5 bases each). Deletions cut 4 bases from V and 5 bases from J, with 21 bases between. Looked up from germline, CDR1 is SEHNR and CDR2 is FQNEAQ (reference sequence). The CDR3 extends over 16 amino acids. CDR3: CASSYRTGTASDEQYF. CDR3 DNA: TGTGCCAGCAGCTACCGGACCGGGACCGCTTCGGACGAGCAGTACTTC.

The genes are TRBV6-1 and TRBJ2-7; 9 bases agree with TRBD1. This CDR3 has 15 residues. In germline, CDR1 is MNHNS, CDR2 SASEGT. Trimming removed 4 bases from V and 3 bases from J; junction bases left unmatched: 7. The CDR3 loop reads CASSGGTGKGYEQYF. CDR3 nucleotide sequence: TGTGCCAGCAGTGGCGGGACAGGGAAGGGCTACGAGCAGTACTTC.

The rearrangement uses TRBV9 and TRBJ2-2; possible D gene TRBD2, 5 bases. Germline V gene sequence: CDR1 SGDLS, CDR2 YYNGEE. V lost 0 bases and J 7 bases, leaving 13 bases between the germline ends. This CDR3 region has 15 residues. The CDR3 protein is CASSVAASLGGELFF. CDR3 nucleotide sequence: TGTGCCAGCAGCGTAGCTGCTAGCTTGGGCGGGGAGCTGTTTTTT.

The chain uses TRBV5-4 and TRBJ2-1, with D possibly being TRBD2 (6 bases). The V gene lost 2 bases and the J gene lost 0 bases, with 12 bases spanning the gap. Looked up from germline, CDR1 is SGHNT and CDR2 is YYREEE (reference sequence). The CDR3 length is 16 residues. CDR3 nucleotides: TGTGCCAGCAGCTTAGTGAGCGGGCGCTCCTACAATGAGCAGTTCTTC. It codes for CASSLVSGRSYNEQFF.

The V gene is TRBV25-1, the J gene TRBJ2-3, with unresolved D. Per the germline V gene, CDR1 is MGHDK and CDR2 is SYGVNS. Between the trimmed V and J ends, which lost 6 bases and 4 bases, there was a span of 8 bases. The CDR3 contains 12 residues. The CDR3 coding sequence is TGTGCCAGCAGCCCGTTCTCAGATACGCAGTATTTT. Amino acids: CASSPFSDTQYF.

The J gene is TRBJ2-3, the V gene TRBV5-8; D gene unclear. CDR1 is SGHTS, CDR2 YDEGEE, per germline. With 5 bases removed from V and 0 bases from J, the gap between germline ends came to 13 bases. CDR3 length: 15 residues. The DNA for the CDR3 is TGTGCCAGCAGGGCGACGGGTTTTAGCACAGATACGCAGTATTTT. Protein: CASRATGFSTDTQYF.

The J gene is TRBJ1-1, the V gene TRBV12-5; 9 nucleotides match TRBD1. Trimming took 6 bases from V and 5 from J; bases not matched to a gene: 4. Germline V gene lookup returns CDR1 LGHNT and CDR2 FRNRAP. This CDR3 is built from 13 residues. This CDR3 is CASGRDRATEAFF. The CDR3, as DNA: TGTGCTAGTGGCAGGGACAGGGCTACTGAAGCTTTCTTT.

This sequence joins TRBV27 and TRBJ1-2; D is unresolved. The V end lost 2 bases, the J end lost 3 bases, and 16 bases lay between the germline ends. Germline V gives CDR1 MNHEY, CDR2 SMNVEV (reference sequence). CDR3 length: 16 amino acids. The CDR3 protein is CASSLGPSFGYYGYTF. CDR3 in DNA: TGTGCCAGCAGTTTAGGTCCCAGCTTCGGATACTATGGCTACACCTTC.

This chain uses TRBV6-6 with TRBJ1-1; no firm D call. Looked up from germline, CDR1 is MNHNY and CDR2 is SVGAGI (reference sequence). V was clipped by 2 bases and J by 7 bases, with 14 bases between them. CDR3 length equals 14 residues. In nucleotides, the CDR3 is TGTGCCAGCAGTTACGGTTCCGGACGGTTTGAAGCTTTCTTT. Its protein is CASSYGSGRFEAFF.

For this clone: The same CDR3 is also encoded by other DNA sequences in this sample. This chain links TRBV18 with TRBJ1-4; no clear D. In germline, CDR1 is KGHSH, CDR2 LQKENI. Trimming cost V 2 bases and J 8 bases, with 9 bases left between them. This CDR3 region has 13 residues. In DNA form, the CDR3 reads TGTGCCAGCTCACCAAGGGCCGGAGAAAAACTGTTTTTT. It yields the protein CASSPRAGEKLFF.

The J gene is TRBJ2-7, the V gene TRBV18, with 12 bases identical to TRBD2. This CDR3 is built from 18 residues. The V and J ends lost 8 bases and 2 bases, in that order; junction bases with no gene match: 16. Germline V gene sequence: CDR1 KGHSH, CDR2 LQKENI. The CDR3 DNA reads TGTGCCAGCCAAGAGGCCCTAGCGGGAGGGATAGCCCCCTACGAGCAGTACTTC. Translating it yields CASQEALAGGIAPYEQYF.

The V gene is TRBV7-2, the J gene TRBJ2-1, with D possibly being TRBD1 (5 bases). The germline V gene has CDR1 SGHTA and CDR2 FQGNSA. This CDR3 contains 18 residues. V was trimmed by 5 bases and J by 1 base, leaving 21 bases between them. CDR3 DNA: TGTGCCAGCAGCCAGGAATCCTCCACAGGTATTTCCTACAATGAGCAGTTCTTC. Its protein product is CASSQESSTGISYNEQFF.

The CDR3 is CASSEWRGYNEQFF. The CDR3 nucleotides are TGTGCCAGCAGTGAATGGAGGGGATACAATGAGCAGTTCTTC. The J gene is TRBJ2-1, the V gene TRBV6-1, with a possible D match to TRBD2 (6 bases). The germline V and J ends were trimmed by 2 bases and 4 bases, with 9 bases remaining between them. Germline CDR1 and CDR2: MNHNS and SASEGT. The CDR3 sequence is 14 residues long.

The chain carries TRBV7-6 and TRBJ2-3; D is ambiguous. The V gene's germline CDR1 is SGHVS and CDR2 FNYEAQ. The CDR3 spans 15 residues. The V end lost 1 base, the J end lost 3 bases, and 11 bases lay between the germline ends. The CDR3 bases are TGTGCCAGCAGCTTAGTAGTCCTAGGAACAGATACGCAGTATTTT. This translates into CASSLVVLGTDTQYF.

This clone has only one observation. This chain uses TRBV11-2 with TRBJ1-4; TRBD1 matches 9 bases. The V segment lost 5 bases and the J segment 12 bases; nucleotides outside the gene matches: 7. The CDR3 sequence is 13 residues long. Germline CDR1 SGHAT, CDR2 FQNNGV. The chain's CDR3 is CASSRYRDRELFF. The CDR3 coding sequence is TGTGCCAGCAGCCGTTACCGGGACAGGGAACTGTTTTTT.

This chain uses TRBV27 with TRBJ2-1; 7 positions agree with TRBD2. The CDR3 is 16 amino acids. CDR1 and CDR2 (germline): MNHEY, SMNVEV (reference sequence). The V segment lost 6 bases and the J segment 6 bases; nucleotides outside the gene matches: 14. The CDR3 DNA reads TGTGCCAGCAGGGAACGAGCGGGAATAATCGGCAATGAGCAGTTCTTC. Translating it yields CASRERAGIIGNEQFF.

A note on this clone: The sample has other DNA sequences that encode this CDR3 too. In nucleotides, the CDR3 is TGTGCCAGCAGTGGACTAGCGGGGGTTAATGAGCAGTTCTTC. This sequence encodes CASSGLAGVNEQFF. The chain has TRBV2 and TRBJ2-1; 12 bases align to TRBD2. Losses at the gene ends were 4 bases for V and 7 bases for J; bases not matched to a gene: 2. CDR3 length equals 14 residues. Looked up from germline, CDR1 is SNHLY and CDR2 is FYNNEI.

The CDR3 loop is CASSLSGQTSYEQYF. The CDR3, as DNA: TGTGCCAGCTCATTATCGGGACAGACGTCCTACGAGCAGTACTTC. V gene TRBV18 combines with J gene TRBJ2-7; 7 positions match TRBD1. Unmatched junction bases numbered 8, after V lost 5 bases and J lost 1 base. Germline CDR1 reads KGHSH; CDR2 reads LQKENI. CDR3 length equals 15 residues. Looking up the rest from reference TRBV18 and TRBJ2-7 gives the full variable domain: NAGVMQNPRHLVRRRGQEARLRCSPMKGHSHVYWYRQLPEEGLKFMVYLQKENIIDESGMPKERFSAEFPKEGPSILRIQQVVRGDSAAYFCASSLSGQTSYEQYFGPGTRLTVT.

V usage is TRBV11-3 and J usage is TRBJ2-5; maybe TRBD1 (6 bases). Germline V CDR1 and CDR2: SGHNT, YENEEA. The CDR3 has 14 residues. V lost 4 bases and J lost 5, with 14 bases in between. CDR3 sequence: CASSSRGGQETQYF. The CDR3 DNA is TGTGCCAGCAGCTCTAGAGGGGGTCAGGAGACCCAGTACTTC. The variable domain in full, with the rest retrieved from reference TRBV11-3 and TRBJ2-5, is EAGVVQSPRYKIIEKKQPVAFWCNPISGHNTLYWYLQNLGQGPELLIRYENEEAVDDSQLPKDRFSAERLKGVDSTLKIQPAELGDSAVYLCASSSRGGQETQYFGPGTRLLVL.

This rearrangement joins TRBV6-1 to TRBJ2-7; no clear D gene. Trimming removed 3 bases from V and 6 bases from J, with 6 bases in between. Germline-derived CDR1 and CDR2 are MNHNS and SASEGT. The CDR3 runs to 11 residues. The DNA of the CDR3 is TGTGCCAGCAGTGATGGAGCCGAGCAGTACTTC. Its protein product is CASSDGAEQYF.

The chain employs TRBV5-4 and TRBJ2-1; the D gene is possibly TRBD1 (5 bases). The CDR3 is 16 amino acids. Trimming stripped 3 bases from V and 3 bases from J, with 16 bases between. Germline loops: CDR1 SGHNT, CDR2 YYREEE (reference sequence). The CDR3 nucleotides are TGTGCCAGCAGCTCAGGATGGACACCCGTCTACAATGAGCAGTTCTTC. Amino acid sequence: CASSSGWTPVYNEQFF.

This clone was seen a single time. This chain uses TRBV7-9 with TRBJ2-2, with TRBD1 matching over 10 bases. The ends lost 5 bases at V and 7 bases at J; junction bases unmatched: 16. CDR1 is SEHNR, CDR2 FQNEAQ, per germline (reference sequence). The CDR3 is made up of 18 amino acids. In nucleotides, the CDR3 is TGTGCCAGCAGCCCTCGAGGGCGTCGGGACAGGGGAAACGGGGAGCTGTTTTTT. Encoded protein: CASSPRGRRDRGNGELFF.

The chain recombines TRBV7-6 with TRBJ1-5; D call uncertain. This CDR3 contains 12 residues. V lost 5 bases and J 9 bases, leaving 11 bases between the germline ends. Germline CDR1 SGHVS, CDR2 FNYEAQ. This CDR3 reads CASSAPLGPQHF. In DNA form, the CDR3 reads TGTGCCAGCAGCGCCCCGTTAGGGCCCCAGCATTTT. Together with reference TRBV7-6 and TRBJ1-5, the CDR3 gives the full variable domain: GAGVSQSPRYKVTKRGQDVALRCDPISGHVSLYWYRQALGQGPEFLTYFNYEAQQDKSGLPNDRFSAERPEGSISTLTIQRTEQRDSAMYRCASSAPLGPQHFGDGTRLSIL.